The 13 T cell receptor beta chains below were found in one sample sequenced in a study of T-cell reconstitution after alpha-beta-depleted transplantation in children. Molecular barcoding with unique molecular identifiers was used for the TCRbeta library. From the PCR reads, TCRdb called clonotypes with MiXCR, one entry per CDR3 protein. The table records fewer than 700,000 distinct CDR3 sequences, approximately 12% of them present only once. Source: PBMCs, mostly from graft donor cells, taken 360 days after TCRalphabeta/CD19-depleted stem cell transplant. Source of these receptors: a male patient younger than 18 who had a stem cell transplant for acute myeloid leukemia, so the T cells may come from the graft donor.

With respect to this clonotype: A much larger clone lies a single base off, so this may be a read error. Here the CDR3 DNA reads TGCGCCAGCGGCTTGGAGGGTCGGAGTAATCAGCCCCAGCATTTT. Amino acid sequence: CASGLEGRSNQPQHF. The chain links TRBV5-1 to TRBJ1-5, with D hard to call. The V gene's germline CDR1 is SGHRS and CDR2 YFSETQ. The CDR3 loop spans 15 amino acids.

The V and J genes are TRBV20-1 and TRBJ2-3; 8 nucleotides align to TRBD1. There are 15 residues in the CDR3. Germline CDR1 and CDR2: DFQATT and SNEGSKA (reference sequence). Losses at the gene ends were 2 bases for V and 6 bases for J; bases not matched to a gene: 10. CDR3 loop: CSARTGQGGWDTQYF. The CDR3 DNA sequence: TGCAGTGCTAGAACCGGACAGGGAGGATGGGATACGCAGTATTTT.

This clonotype showed up many times. This chain uses TRBV20-1 with TRBJ2-5; D not resolved. Germline V gene sequence: CDR1 DFQATT, CDR2 SNEGSKA (reference sequence). The germline V and J ends were trimmed by 5 bases and 0 bases, with 10 bases remaining between them. The CDR3 loop spans 13 amino acids. CDR3 sequence: CSAGRANQETQYF. CDR3 sequence (DNA): TGCAGTGCTGGACGGGCGAACCAAGAGACCCAGTACTTC.

This chain joins TRBV13 and TRBJ2-7; the match to TRBD2 covers 9 bases. The ends lost 6 bases at V and 3 bases at J; junction bases unmatched: 21. CDR1 and CDR2 (germline): PRHDT, FYEKMQ (reference sequence). The CDR3 consists of 19 residues. In nucleotides, the CDR3 is TGTGCCAGCAGTATAAGGGGGTCCTTTAGCGGGAGAGGAGTCTACGAGCAGTACTTC. Translation gives CASSIRGSFSGRGVYEQYF. Full variable domain (outside the CDR3, taken from reference TRBV13 and TRBJ2-7): AAGVIQSPRHLIKEKRETATLKCYPIPRHDTVYWYQQGPGQDPQFLISFYEKMQSDKGSIPDRFSAQQFSDYHSELNMSSLELGDSALYFCASSIRGSFSGRGVYEQYFGPGTRLTVT.

This clonotype was seen a handful of times. The genes are TRBV12-3 or TRBV12-4 and TRBJ2-5, with D perhaps TRBD1 (5 bases). Trimming removed 0 bases at V and 1 base at J, with 9 bases between. This CDR3 contains 15 residues. CDR3 bases: TGTGCCAGCAGTTTAGCGTCGCAGGGCCAAGAGACCCAGTACTTC. Translated, it gives CASSLASQGQETQYF.

The chain links TRBV7-9 to TRBJ2-1; TRBD2 aligns across 11 bases. J gave up 6 bases and V 5 bases, and 12 bases lay outside the gene matches. Germline V gene lookup returns CDR1 SEHNR and CDR2 FQNEAQ (reference sequence). There are 17 residues in the CDR3. The CDR3 region is CASSPRLAGLEVNEQFF. CDR3 DNA sequence: TGTGCCAGCAGCCCGAGACTAGCGGGATTGGAGGTCAATGAGCAGTTCTTC.

V usage is TRBV7-2 and J usage is TRBJ2-3; the D gene is possibly TRBD2 (6 bases). V was trimmed by 8 bases and J by 6 bases, leaving 24 bases between them. Germline loops: CDR1 SGHTA, CDR2 FQGNSA. The CDR3 consists of 16 residues. CDR3 sequence: CASSPFRGTFSDTQYF. CDR3 nucleotides: TGTGCCAGCTCCCCTTTCCGGGGGACCTTCTCGGATACGCAGTATTTT.

In regard to this clonotype: Since the CDR3 does not end with the conserved phenylalanine or tryptophan, this likely comes from a read error. The rearrangement joins TRBV12-3 or TRBV12-4 to TRBJ1-6, with unresolved D. Trimming pared 3 bases from V and 7 bases from J, leaving 13 bases between. The length of the CDR3 is 15 residues. The CDR3 sequence: CASSFEGPGNSPLHC. In nucleotides, the CDR3 is TGTGCCAGCAGTTTCGAGGGCCCGGGGAATTCACCCCTCCACTGT.

This clonotype was found many times. The genes are TRBV28 and TRBJ2-1; 9 nucleotides line up with TRBD1. The ends lost 7 bases at V and 4 bases at J; junction bases unmatched: 5. CDR3 length: 14 amino acids. CDR1 is MDHEN and CDR2 is SYDVKM in the germline V gene. CDR3 region: CASKLGQGYNEQFF. For the CDR3, the DNA is TGTGCCAGCAAACTAGGACAGGGGTACAATGAGCAGTTCTTC.

The genes are TRBV20-1 and TRBJ2-7; D is undetermined. Germline CDR1 reads DFQATT; CDR2 reads SNEGSKA (reference sequence). V was shortened by 6 bases and J by 0 bases, with 18 bases between the two germline ends. The CDR3 sequence is 15 residues long. The CDR3 region has the DNA TGCAGTGCCGACTCGAGAAAGGAAAGCTCCTACGAGCAGTACTTC. Translating gives CSADSRKESSYEQYF.

This sequence joins TRBV24-1 and TRBJ1-2, with TRBD1 matching over 8 bases. CDR1 is KGHDR and CDR2 is SFDVKD in the germline V gene. The CDR3 is made up of 17 amino acids. V lost 4 bases to trimming and J lost 4 bases; unmatched junction nucleotides: 13. CDR3 in amino acids: CATSDVARTGLSYGYTF. The CDR3 DNA is TGTGCCACCAGTGACGTTGCCCGGACAGGGCTGAGCTATGGCTACACCTTC.

The rearrangement joins TRBV20-1 to TRBJ2-1; 9 bases are shared with TRBD2. CDR3 size: 15 residues. V dropped 0 bases and J dropped 4; count of bases not matched to a gene: 4. Germline assignment: CDR1 DFQATT and CDR2 SNEGSKA (reference sequence). DNA for the CDR3: TGCAGTGCTAGAGATGCGGGAGGGCCGTACAATGAGCAGTTCTTC. It yields the protein CSARDAGGPYNEQFF.

V and J are TRBV6-5 and TRBJ2-7; D could derive from TRBD1 or TRBD2 (7 bases each). V was trimmed by 2 bases and J by 7 bases, leaving 21 bases between them. CDR3 length equals 16 residues. Germline V CDR1 and CDR2: MNHEY, SVGAGI. CDR3 bases: TGTGCCAGCAGTTACCCTACAGGGGCAGGGGGGGTGGAGCAGTACTTC. Encoded protein: CASSYPTGAGGVEQYF.